This T cell receptor beta chain was sequenced for a study of CD8+ T cells in alopecia areata. Concerning this clone: Antigen: not known.

Per germline, CDR1 SEHNR and CDR2 FQNEAQ (reference sequence). The CDR3 runs to 13 residues. V dropped 4 bases and J dropped 7; count of bases not matched to a gene: 6. Treatment in this sample: oral pan-JAK inhibitor, 5-10 mg twice daily. Peripheral blood, together with lesional scalp punch biopsies, was collected from alopecia areata patients. Following extraction, RNA underwent reverse transcription to cDNA, which served as the sequencing template. The assay was immunoSEQ multiplex PCR, and TCRdb's table has in-frame clones only and misses some. The profile shows about 94,000 clones, about two thirds of them singletons. Points from the study as a whole: Clonality in lesional scalp, especially alopecia totalis/universalis, exceeded that of normal scalp. Uncertainty about whether baseline CD8+ expansion is linked to response remains, with one nonresponder.

The sample in question was CD8+ T cells sorted from blood, obtained around week 44, from a patient treated with tofacitinib. This sequence joins TRBV7-9 and TRBJ1-2; 7 positions match TRBD1. The clonotype originates from a human donor with alopecia areata. DNA of the CDR3: TGTGCCAGCAGCTCGACAGGGACTCCTGGCTACACCTTC. It encodes CASSSTGTPGYTF.